Listed below are T cell receptor beta chains from one sample, sequenced in a study of blood T cells in healthy people across ages. TCRdb re-called the 5' RACE reads through MiXCR, storing one row per CDR3 protein. There are fewer than 700,000 distinct CDR3 sequences in the sample; about 45% occur only once, and approximately 23% lies in the top ten. The specimen sequenced was blood. Receptor source: a man of 80 years or more in good health. Both conserved end residues are part of each CDR3. The D gene is left open where the match is weak. Only some rows state a clone size, as once, few, many or a class for expanded clones.

j_call v_call d_call clone_size cdr3_aa cdr3_nt
TRBJ2-5 TRBV4-2 TRBD2 - CASSFTGTKETQYF TGTGCCAGCAGCTTTACCGGGACTAAAGAGACCCAGTACTTC
TRBJ2-7 TRBV11-2 - - CASSPGTENYEQYF TGTGCCAGCAGCCCCGGGACCGAAAACTACGAGCAGTACTTC
TRBJ1-5 TRBV6-2/TRBV6-3 TRBD1 few CASRSTGLQPQHF TGTGCCAGCAGATCGACAGGGCTTCAGCCCCAGCATTTT
TRBJ1-5 TRBV28 - - CASVANNQPQHF TGTGCCAGCGTAGCAAACAATCAGCCCCAGCATTTT
TRBJ2-1 TRBV7-2 - - CAGSLVRYNEQFF TGTGCCGGCAGCTTGGTTCGTTACAATGAGCAGTTCTTC
TRBJ1-6 TRBV25-1 - - CASSSPDGGPPLHF TGTGCCAGCAGTTCTCCCGACGGCGGACCGCCCCTCCACTTT
TRBJ2-1 TRBV2 - - CASSELQVNEQFF TGTGCCAGCAGTGAACTCCAAGTCAATGAGCAGTTCTTC
TRBJ1-2 TRBV27 - few CASTTGHRIGPPNYGYTF TGTGCCAGCACCACCGGACATCGGATAGGGCCTCCTAACTATGGCTACACCTTC
TRBJ2-7 TRBV29-1 TRBD1 many CSVRTGSEQYF TGCAGCGTCAGGACAGGGAGTGAGCAGTACTTC
TRBJ2-7 TRBV6-2/TRBV6-3 TRBD1 - CASSYSTMGTGSYEQYF TGTGCCAGCAGTTACTCCACGATGGGGACAGGGTCCTACGAGCAGTACTTC
TRBJ2-1 TRBV5-1 - - CASSLELSRARGEQFF TGCGCCAGCAGCTTGGAGTTGAGCAGGGCTCGGGGTGAGCAGTTCTTC
TRBJ2-4 TRBV5-5 TRBD2 - CASSSEGSGSSKNIQYF TGTGCCAGCAGCTCGGAAGGTAGCGGGAGCTCCAAAAACATTCAGTACTTC
TRBJ1-4 TRBV7-9 - few CASSSAPGGEKLFF TGTGCCAGCAGCTCGGCACCCGGGGGTGAAAAACTGTTTTTT
TRBJ2-1 TRBV9 TRBD2 - CASSLDRGGRAGDWNEQFF TGTGCCAGCAGTCTAGATCGCGGAGGGAGAGCGGGGGACTGGAATGAGCAGTTCTTC
TRBJ1-4 TRBV7-2 - - CASSSDGQLATNEKLFF TGTGCCAGCAGCTCCGATGGGCAGCTTGCAACTAATGAAAAACTGTTTTTT
TRBJ1-1 TRBV6-6 TRBD1 many CASSDRGSNTEAFF TGTGCCAGCAGCGACAGGGGGTCGAACACTGAAGCTTTCTTT
TRBJ2-7 TRBV12-3/TRBV12-4 - few CASSLVYRDEQYF TGTGCCAGCAGTTTAGTATACAGGGACGAGCAGTACTTC
TRBJ2-5 TRBV5-6 TRBD1 few CASSSDRGRTKTQYF TGTGCCAGCAGTTCGGACAGGGGGCGCACAAAGACCCAGTACTTC
TRBJ2-7 TRBV5-1 - - CASSLEGGNHEQYF TGCGCCAGCAGCTTGGAGGGCGGGAACCACGAGCAGTACTTC
TRBJ2-7 TRBV7-2 TRBD2 few CASSSTSGQYNEQYF TGTGCCAGCAGTTCGACTAGCGGGCAATACAATGAGCAGTACTTC
TRBJ2-7 TRBV2 - - CASSEALRTGIDYEQYF TGTGCCAGCAGTGAAGCGCTTCGGACGGGAATCGACTACGAGCAGTACTTC
TRBJ2-2 TRBV10-3 - - CAISEDDPKGTGELFF TGTGCCATCAGTGAAGACGACCCCAAGGGCACCGGGGAGCTGTTTTTT
TRBJ2-1 TRBV4-1 TRBD2 - CASTKTGLAGAYNEQFF TGCGCCAGCACGAAAACGGGACTAGCGGGAGCTTACAATGAGCAGTTCTTC
TRBJ1-4 TRBV7-2 - - CASSFRGEEKLFF TGTGCCAGCAGCTTCCGGGGTGAAGAAAAACTGTTTTTT
TRBJ2-1 TRBV5-1 - - CASSRGGYNEQFF TGCGCCAGCAGTCGGGGAGGCTACAATGAGCAGTTCTTC
TRBJ2-1 TRBV12-3/TRBV12-4 TRBD1 - CASRPQGFLNNEQFF TGTGCCAGCAGACCACAGGGGTTCCTAAACAATGAGCAGTTCTTC
TRBJ1-2 TRBV4-3 - - CASSQDGKGSLSYGYTF TGCGCCAGCAGCCAAGATGGTAAGGGCAGTCTGTCCTATGGCTACACCTTC
TRBJ2-7 TRBV6-5 - many CASSSDARYEQYF TGTGCCAGCAGTTCGGATGCCCGCTACGAGCAGTACTTC
TRBJ2-1 TRBV20-1 TRBD2 few CSARYSGRRGGEQFF TGCAGTGCTAGATATAGCGGGAGACGTGGAGGGGAGCAGTTCTTC
TRBJ1-1 TRBV30 TRBD1 - CAWGQGNTEAFF TGTGCCTGGGGACAGGGTAACACTGAAGCTTTCTTT
TRBJ1-1 TRBV7-2 - - CASSPRVSGEAFF TGTGCCAGCAGCCCCAGGGTTTCCGGTGAAGCTTTCTTT
TRBJ2-3 TRBV4-1 - - CASSGDFRGEQYF TGCGCCAGCAGCGGGGACTTCCGCGGGGAGCAGTATTTT
TRBJ2-5 TRBV12-3/TRBV12-4 TRBD2 few CASSFTEVERGVETQYF TGTGCCAGCAGTTTCACCGAAGTCGAGCGGGGAGTGGAGACCCAGTACTTC
TRBJ2-5 TRBV30 TRBD1 - CAWSVKGTDQETQYF TGTGCCTGGAGTGTCAAAGGGACAGATCAAGAGACCCAGTACTTC
TRBJ2-7 TRBV12-3/TRBV12-4 TRBD1 many CASSLGTVYEQYF TGTGCCAGCAGTTTGGGGACAGTCTACGAGCAGTACTTC
TRBJ2-7 TRBV5-5 - - CASSRGWGDSYEQYF TGTGCCAGCAGCCGCGGTTGGGGCGACAGCTACGAGCAGTACTTC
TRBJ2-7 TRBV7-9 - few CASSLGVQPYEQYF TGTGCCAGCAGCTTAGGTGTACAGCCCTACGAGCAGTACTTC
TRBJ2-3 TRBV11-2 TRBD2 - CASSPRERAGRAPQYF TGTGCCAGCAGCCCAAGAGAACGCGCGGGGAGGGCGCCGCAGTATTTT
TRBJ2-5 TRBV4-3 TRBD2 few CASSQDPTSGSRGTRYF TGCGCCAGCAGCCAAGATCCCACTAGCGGGAGTAGAGGGACCCGGTACTTC
TRBJ2-7 TRBV29-1 - - CSVADVAEQYF TGCAGCGTAGCCGACGTTGCCGAGCAGTACTTC
TRBJ2-5 TRBV9 - few CASSPGTDFQETQYF TGTGCCAGCAGCCCCGGGACCGATTTTCAAGAGACCCAGTACTTC
TRBJ2-3 TRBV7-2 - - CASSRGIRTDTQYF TGTGCCAGCAGCCGGGGGATACGCACAGATACGCAGTATTTT
TRBJ2-3 TRBV12-3/TRBV12-4 TRBD2 - CASSLKSGGAATQYF TGTGCCAGCAGTCTGAAAAGCGGGGGGGCCGCTACGCAGTATTTT
TRBJ2-3 TRBV11-2 - - CASSLAGARDTDTQYF TGTGCCAGCAGCTTAGCGGGGGCGCGTGACACAGATACGCAGTATTTT
TRBJ1-1 TRBV29-1 TRBD1 few CSAGGANTEAFF TGCAGTGCAGGGGGCGCGAACACTGAAGCTTTCTTT
TRBJ2-3 TRBV20-1 TRBD2 few CSAQREGGTDTQYF TGCAGTGCTCAGCGGGAGGGTGGAACAGATACGCAGTATTTT
TRBJ2-3 TRBV12-3/TRBV12-4 - few CASSFMGPNPSSTDTQYF TGTGCCAGCAGTTTCATGGGGCCGAACCCTTCTAGCACAGATACGCAGTATTTT
TRBJ2-7 TRBV29-1 TRBD1 - CSVEAGGVYEQYF TGCAGCGTTGAGGCAGGGGGCGTGTACGAGCAGTACTTC
TRBJ2-3 TRBV5-1 TRBD2 - CASSLAPSGRSTDTQYF TGCGCCAGCAGCTTGGCCCCAAGCGGGAGAAGCACAGATACGCAGTATTTT
TRBJ2-5 TRBV6-6 TRBD1 - CASSRGQVQETQYF TGTGCCAGCAGCCGCGGACAGGTACAAGAGACCCAGTACTTC
TRBJ1-4 TRBV4-2 - - CASSVNREPNEKLFF TGTGCCAGCAGCGTAAACAGGGAACCTAATGAAAAACTGTTTTTT
TRBJ2-3 TRBV2 TRBD1 few CASTLDRGTDTQYF TGTGCCAGCACCCTGGACAGGGGCACAGATACGCAGTATTTT